The next 12 T cell receptor beta chains were all read from a single sample in a study of T cell changes during pregnancy in multiple sclerosis. Sequenced by immunoSEQ multiplex PCR; TCRdb stores in-frame clones only, minus some. This table has approximately 70,000 clones, 92% appearing once. The material sequenced was peripheral blood, taken in the first trimester of pregnancy. The receptors were gathered from a female donor in good health, enrolled as a control in a pregnancy study.

The genes are TRBV11-3 and TRBJ2-1, with 12 bases matching TRBD2. Germline loops: CDR1 SGHNT, CDR2 YENEEA. The CDR3 consists of 17 residues. V gave up 5 bases and J gave up 4 bases; unmatched junction bases: 9. CDR3 loop: CASSKTGTSGPYNEQFF. CDR3 in DNA: TGTGCCAGCAGCAAAACCGGGACTAGCGGGCCGTACAATGAGCAGTTCTTC. Supplemented by reference TRBV11-3 and TRBJ2-1, the full variable domain reads EAGVVQSPRYKIIEKKQPVAFWCNPISGHNTLYWYLQNLGQGPELLIRYENEEAVDDSQLPKDRFSAERLKGVDSTLKIQPAELGDSAVYLCASSKTGTSGPYNEQFFGPGTRLTVL.

CDR3 sequence: CASSLTRGYHEQYF. In DNA form, the CDR3 reads TGTGCCAGCAGTTTAACCAGGGGTTATCACGAGCAGTACTTC. The chain carries TRBV28 and TRBJ2-7, with D possibly TRBD1 on 6 matching bases. The germline CDR1 and CDR2 sequences are MDHEN and SYDVKM. The CDR3 covers 14 residues. V was cut by 2 bases and J by 5 bases, with 13 bases left in between.

This rearrangement joins TRBV29-1 to TRBJ2-7; perhaps TRBD2 as D (5 bases). In germline, CDR1 is SQVTM, CDR2 ANQGSEA. Trimming took 3 bases from V and 4 from J, leaving 13 bases between them. CDR3 size: 13 residues. The CDR3 bases are TGCAGCGTTGATCTTCCCGGACTTTACGAGCAGTACTTC. Translated, it gives CSVDLPGLYEQYF.

V usage is TRBV10-3 and J usage is TRBJ2-1; TRBD2 might be the D (7 bases). This CDR3 has 11 residues. The V end was cut by 11 bases, the J end by 10 bases, with 15 bases between. Germline CDR1 and CDR2: ENHRY and SYGVKD. The CDR3 loop is CAGRGGGEQFF. DNA for the CDR3: TGTGCCGGACGCGGGGGCGGAGAGCAGTTCTTC.

The chain couples TRBV2 to TRBJ1-1; D unresolved. With 1 base removed from V and 4 bases from J, the gap between germline ends came to 7 bases. Germline CDR1 reads SNHLY; CDR2 reads FYNNEI. The CDR3 length is 13 residues. CDR3 sequence reads: CASSEGAGTEAFF. The CDR3 DNA is TGTGCCAGCAGTGAAGGGGCAGGCACTGAAGCTTTCTTT. The full variable domain, rest sourced from reference TRBV2 and TRBJ1-1, is EPEVTQTPSHQVTQMGQEVILRCVPISNHLYFYWYRQILGQKVEFLVSFYNNEISEKSEIFDDQFSVERPDGSNFTLKIRSTKLEDSAMYFCASSEGAGTEAFFGQGTRLTVV.

This sequence joins TRBV19 and TRBJ2-2; 8 bases agree with TRBD2. The trim removed 4 bases at V and 4 bases at J, leaving 5 bases unmatched. Looked up from germline, CDR1 is LNHDA and CDR2 is SQIVND (reference sequence). The CDR3 spans 15 residues. Written as DNA, the CDR3 is TGTGCCAGTAGTAGTAGCGGGACGCTCACCGGGGAGCTGTTTTTT. Its translation: CASSSSGTLTGELFF.

The chain recombines TRBV28 with TRBJ2-5; D might be TRBD2 (6 bases). Germline V gene lookup returns CDR1 MDHEN and CDR2 SYDVKM. This CDR3 region has 10 residues. Trimming took off 6 bases at V and 9 bases at J, with 8 bases between the two ends. CDR3 protein: CASSTGAQYF. CDR3 coding DNA: TGTGCCAGCAGCACGGGGGCCCAGTACTTC.

The rearrangement joins TRBV2 to TRBJ2-7; D is unresolved. The germline CDR1 and CDR2 sequences are SNHLY and FYNNEI. V was shortened by 5 bases and J by 4 bases, with 6 bases between the two germline ends. The CDR3 runs to 11 residues. The CDR3 here is CASSPLYEQYF. The CDR3 nucleotides are TGTGCCAGCAGTCCCCTTTACGAGCAGTACTTC.

The V gene is TRBV4-2, the J gene TRBJ2-7; 10 bases map to TRBD2. Germline CDR1 and CDR2: LGHNA and YNFKEQ. V dropped 3 bases and J dropped 5; count of bases not matched to a gene: 13. The length of the CDR3 is 17 residues. CDR3 protein: CASSHGTSVPGGDEQYF. CDR3 nucleotide sequence: TGTGCCAGCAGCCATGGGACTAGCGTCCCAGGGGGGGACGAGCAGTACTTC.

CDR3 DNA: TGTGCCAGTAGTACGGACAGGGGCTCCTACAATGAGCAGTTCTTC. Translating it yields CASSTDRGSYNEQFF. This chain links TRBV19 with TRBJ2-1, with 9 bases identical to TRBD1. Germline V gene sequence: CDR1 LNHDA, CDR2 SQIVND (reference sequence). The CDR3 extends over 15 amino acids. J was trimmed by 0 bases and V by 4 bases; bases with no gene match: 1.

The J gene is TRBJ2-7, the V gene TRBV27; 7 bases are a match to TRBD2. The CDR3 extends over 18 amino acids. CDR1 is MNHEY and CDR2 is SMNVEV in the germline V gene (reference sequence). The V gene end was trimmed by 0 bases and the J gene end by 0 bases; junction bases not matched to a gene: 11. CDR3 region: CASSLSRRSGGFSYEQYF. The CDR3 DNA follows: TGTGCCAGCAGTTTATCAAGAAGGTCGGGAGGCTTCTCCTACGAGCAGTACTTC.

This chain connects TRBV2 to TRBJ1-1; a weak D match, TRBD1 (5 bases). This CDR3 region has 14 residues. V was pared by 7 bases and J by 0 bases, with 12 bases between. Germline values: CDR1 SNHLY, CDR2 FYNNEI. The DNA of the CDR3 is TGTGCCAGCAACGTCGCGGGGCTGAACACTGAAGCTTTCTTT. Encoded protein: CASNVAGLNTEAFF.